The 15 T cell receptor beta chains presented below share a single source sample, sequenced in a study of T cell responses to AZD1222 COVID-19 vaccine. Using immunoSEQ multiplex PCR, the repertoire was profiled, and TCRdb retains in-frame clones only, with some absent. The sample yields around 73,000 clones, 75% to 90% seen once. The sequenced sample was peripheral blood, obtained 28 days after the second AZD1222 dose. Receptors were obtained from an adult who received the AZD1222 COVID-19 vaccine.

The genes are TRBV29-1 and TRBJ2-1; TRBD2 agrees at 8 bases. Germline V gene data show CDR1 as SQVTM and CDR2 as ANQGSEA. Trimming removed 5 bases from V and 8 bases from J; junction bases left unmatched: 8. This CDR3 spans 13 amino acids. The CDR3 nucleotides read TGCAGCGTTTCAGCGGGAGCGAGGTATGAGCAGTTCTTC. Encoded protein: CSVSAGARYEQFF.

The chain links TRBV7-9 to TRBJ1-1, with 9 bases identical to TRBD1. Looked up from germline, CDR1 is SEHNR and CDR2 is FQNEAQ (reference sequence). CDR3 length: 17 residues. V gave up 5 bases and J gave up 4 bases; unmatched junction bases: 14. For the CDR3, the DNA is TGTGCCAGCAGCCCTACAGGGGGCGGTTTAGGGGGCACTGAAGCTTTCTTT. This sequence encodes CASSPTGGGLGGTEAFF.

The rearrangement links TRBV5-6 to TRBJ1-5; weak D call: TRBD1 (5 bases). The germline CDR1 and CDR2 sequences are SGHDT and YYEEEE. CDR3 length: 16 residues. V lost 3 bases, J lost 0 bases, and 13 bases lay in between. The CDR3 region has the DNA TGTGCCAGCAGCTCCCGCAGGGCATATAGCAATCAGCCCCAGCATTTT. Its translation is CASSSRRAYSNQPQHF.

The chain is built from TRBV3-1 (or the pseudogene TRBV3-2) and TRBJ2-1; D is perhaps TRBD1 or TRBD2 (5 bases each). From germline, CDR1 is LGHDT and CDR2 YNNKEL (reference sequence). The V end lost 2 bases, the J end lost 2 bases, and 19 bases lay between the germline ends. This CDR3 has 18 residues. CDR3 amino acids: CASSQFSFGTSAYNEQFF. The DNA for the CDR3 is TGTGCCAGCAGCCAATTTAGTTTCGGGACCTCGGCCTACAATGAGCAGTTCTTC.

The chain recombines TRBV3-1 (or the pseudogene TRBV3-2) with TRBJ2-2, with 10 positions matching TRBD1. Germline loops: CDR1 LGHDT, CDR2 YNNKEL (reference sequence). Germline trimming cut 3 bases from V and 9 bases from J; bases unmatched to any gene: 4. The CDR3 is 14 amino acids. The DNA of the CDR3 is TGTGCCAGCAGCCACACCGACAGGGGGCGGGAGCTGTTTTTT. It yields the protein CASSHTDRGRELFF.

The chain joins TRBV11-2 to TRBJ2-3; D is possibly TRBD1 (5 bases). The V gene lost 3 bases and the J gene lost 0 bases, with 10 bases spanning the gap. This CDR3 comprises 15 residues. Germline V gene sequence: CDR1 SGHAT, CDR2 FQNNGV. The chain's CDR3 is CASSFQGRSTDTQYF. The CDR3 DNA sequence: TGTGCCAGCAGCTTTCAGGGCAGAAGCACAGATACGCAGTATTTT.

The V gene is TRBV12-3 or TRBV12-4, the J gene TRBJ2-3; no definite D call. The V gene lost 2 bases and the J gene lost 4 bases, with 4 bases spanning the gap. The CDR3 covers 12 residues. The CDR3 DNA is TGTGCCAGCAGTTTATCGGCAGATACGCAGTATTTT. Residues: CASSLSADTQYF.

The chain joins TRBV19 to TRBJ1-2, with D perhaps matching TRBD1 (5 bases). Germline CDR1 reads LNHDA; CDR2 reads SQIVND (reference sequence). V was cut by 5 bases and J by 7 bases, with 17 bases left in between. This CDR3 has 14 residues. The DNA of the CDR3 is TGTGCCAGTAGTCCTGCGGGGGGAACGAGTGGCTACACCTTC. Encoded protein: CASSPAGGTSGYTF.

This rearrangement joins TRBV5-4 to TRBJ2-7; 9 nucleotides agree with TRBD1. The V segment lost 4 bases and the J segment 3 bases; nucleotides outside the gene matches: 8. Germline CDR1 SGHNT, CDR2 YYREEE (reference sequence). This CDR3 has 15 residues. Here the CDR3 reads CASSNPGTGIYEQYF. In DNA form, the CDR3 reads TGTGCCAGCAGCAACCCCGGGACAGGGATCTACGAGCAGTACTTC.

The chain joins TRBV19 to TRBJ2-5; D uncertain. Trimming stripped 9 bases from V and 1 base from J, with 15 bases between. Germline V gene lookup returns CDR1 LNHDA and CDR2 SQIVND (reference sequence). The CDR3 runs to 14 residues. The CDR3 here is CASRPDHIQETQYF. The DNA of the CDR3 is TGTGCCAGCAGACCCGACCATATCCAAGAGACCCAGTACTTC.

V and J are TRBV3-1 (or the pseudogene TRBV3-2) and TRBJ1-2; TRBD1 agrees at 9 bases. The CDR3 length is 14 residues. With 3 bases clipped from V and 8 bases from J, the junction kept 7 bases outside the gene matches. Germline-derived CDR1 and CDR2 are LGHDT and YNNKEL (reference sequence). The chain's CDR3 is CASSQGTGINGYTF. The DNA for the CDR3 is TGTGCCAGCAGCCAGGGGACAGGGATAAACGGCTACACCTTC.

This rearrangement joins TRBV2 to TRBJ1-2; D unresolved. The CDR3 runs 12 residues. Trimming stripped 9 bases from V and 4 bases from J, with 12 bases between. CDR1 SNHLY and CDR2 FYNNEI come from the germline V gene. CDR3 bases: TGTGCCAGTTCGACATATCCCTATGGCTACACCTTC. Translating it yields CASSTYPYGYTF. The whole variable domain, filled in from reference TRBV2 and TRBJ1-2, reads EPEVTQTPSHQVTQMGQEVILRCVPISNHLYFYWYRQILGQKVEFLVSFYNNEISEKSEIFDDQFSVERPDGSNFTLKIRSTKLEDSAMYFCASSTYPYGYTFGSGTRLTVV.

This chain uses TRBV5-4 with TRBJ2-7; no clear D gene. V dropped 2 bases and J dropped 7 bases, with 13 bases sitting between them. The CDR3 totals 13 residues. Germline loops: CDR1 SGHNT, CDR2 YYREEE (reference sequence). Written as DNA, the CDR3 is TGTGCCAGCAGCTTCGGCGGCTCTACGGAGCAGTACTTC. Translated, it gives CASSFGGSTEQYF. The complete variable domain, with remaining parts taken from reference TRBV5-4 and TRBJ2-7, reads ETGVTQSPTHLIKTRGQQVTLRCSSQSGHNTVSWYQQALGQGPQFIFQYYREEENGRGNFPPRFSGLQFPNYSSELNVNALELDDSALYLCASSFGGSTEQYFGPGTRLTVT.

The chain links TRBV30 to TRBJ2-7; D unresolved. This CDR3 is 13 amino acids long. The V end lost 2 bases, the J end lost 4 bases, and 12 bases lay between the germline ends. Germline V gene sequence: CDR1 GTSNPN, CDR2 SVGIG (reference sequence). CDR3 loop: CAWSSGTKYEQYF. Written as DNA, the CDR3 is TGTGCCTGGAGTTCGGGCACGAAATACGAGCAGTACTTC.

The chain is built from TRBV5-1 and TRBJ1-1, with no clear D. Deletions cut 0 bases from V and 0 bases from J, with 9 bases between. The CDR3 loop spans 15 amino acids. Germline CDR1 SGHRS, CDR2 YFSETQ. The CDR3 DNA follows: TGCGCCAGCAGCTTGGCCTCAATCATGAACACTGAAGCTTTCTTT. Its translation: CASSLASIMNTEAFF.